These T cell receptor beta chains were read from a single sample in a study of blood T cell repertoires in COVID-19. Method: immunoSEQ multiplex PCR; TCRdb's copy keeps in-frame clones and lacks some. The sample lists over 150,000 clones; roughly 80% were seen once. Source material: peripheral blood. Every receptor here comes from a woman between 45 and 65 years old with acute or convalescent COVID-19. The CDR3 runs from the conserved cysteine through the conserved F or W. Each record gives: J gene, D gene, clone size, V gene, CDR3 length, CDR3 protein, CDR3 DNA. D genes are given only for firm matches. Clone size is stated in some rows and not others, as once, few, many or a class when expanded.

J: TRBJ1-3
D: TRBD1
size: NA
V: TRBV2
length: 15
CDR3: CASSPGTGGGNTIYF
DNA: TGTGCCAGCAGCCCTGGGACAGGGGGTGGAAACACCATATATTTT

J: TRBJ2-7
D: TRBD2
size: NA
V: TRBV12-3/TRBV12-4
length: 13
CDR3: CASSYRGLDEQYF
DNA: TGTGCCAGCAGTTATCGGGGACTAGACGAGCAGTACTTC

J: TRBJ2-3
D: NA
size: NA
V: TRBV11-3
length: 15
CDR3: CASSLGRAGTDTQYF
DNA: TGTGCCAGCAGCTTAGGCAGGGCTGGGACAGATACGCAGTATTTT

J: TRBJ1-2
D: NA
size: NA
V: TRBV18
length: 14
CDR3: CASSPPRGSISYTF
DNA: TGTGCCAGCTCACCACCGAGGGGGAGTATTAGCTACACCTTC

J: TRBJ1-2
D: TRBD1
size: NA
V: TRBV28
length: 12
CDR3: CASSTGGRGYTF
DNA: TGTGCCAGCAGCACAGGGGGTCGTGGCTACACCTTC

J: TRBJ2-7
D: NA
size: NA
V: TRBV21-1
length: 14
CDR3: CASTGDLMYYEQYF
DNA: TGTGCCAGTACCGGGGATCTGATGTACTACGAGCAGTACTTC

J: TRBJ2-1
D: TRBD2
size: few
V: TRBV4-3
length: 15
CDR3: CASSQARGLAGGMLF
DNA: TGCGCCAGCAGCCAGGCCCGGGGACTAGCGGGAGGTATGCTCTTC

J: TRBJ2-2
D: NA
size: NA
V: TRBV7-6
length: 14
CDR3: CASSLRPNTGELFF
DNA: TGTGCCAGCAGCCTTCGTCCGAACACCGGGGAGCTGTTTTTT

J: TRBJ2-3
D: NA
size: NA
V: TRBV19
length: 14
CDR3: CASSSRAGTDTQYF
DNA: TGTGCCAGTAGTAGCAGGGCTGGCACAGATACGCAGTATTTT

J: TRBJ2-3
D: NA
size: NA
V: TRBV5-6
length: 17
CDR3: CASSFGAGGGSTDTQYF
DNA: TGTGCCAGCAGCTTTGGTGCGGGTGGGGGGAGCACAGATACGCAGTATTTT

J: TRBJ2-2
D: TRBD2
size: few
V: TRBV5-4
length: 17
CDR3: CASSPKGLAGRHGELFF
DNA: TGTGCCAGCAGCCCCAAGGGGTTAGCGGGGCGTCACGGGGAGCTGTTTTTT

J: TRBJ1-4
D: TRBD1
size: NA
V: TRBV28
length: 14
CDR3: CASSRGGQGEKLFF
DNA: TGTGCCAGCAGTCGGGGGGGACAGGGTGAAAAACTGTTTTTT

J: TRBJ1-6
D: TRBD1
size: NA
V: TRBV12-5
length: 15
CDR3: CASGSQGVRNSPLHF
DNA: TGTGCTAGTGGTTCACAGGGGGTTAGGAATTCACCCCTCCACTTT

J: TRBJ2-1
D: NA
size: NA
V: TRBV6-5
length: 13
CDR3: CASRYTDSSEQFF
DNA: TGTGCCAGCAGGTACACCGACAGTTCTGAGCAGTTCTTC

J: TRBJ2-7
D: NA
size: NA
V: TRBV11-2
length: 14
CDR3: CASSSWTVSYEQYF
DNA: TGTGCCAGCAGCTCCTGGACTGTATCCTACGAGCAGTACTTC

J: TRBJ2-1
D: NA
size: NA
V: TRBV14
length: 15
CDR3: CASSHRTRSYNEQFF
DNA: TGTGCCAGCAGCCATCGGACACGCTCCTACAATGAGCAGTTCTTC

J: TRBJ2-7
D: NA
size: NA
V: TRBV19
length: 16
CDR3: CASSILSGGARVEQYF
DNA: TGTGCCAGTAGTATCCTCAGTGGCGGGGCACGGGTCGAGCAGTACTTC

J: TRBJ1-6
D: TRBD1
size: few
V: TRBV2
length: 15
CDR3: CASSESDRPNSPLHF
DNA: TGTGCCAGCAGTGAATCGGACAGGCCGAATTCACCCCTCCACTTT

J: TRBJ1-1
D: NA
size: NA
V: TRBV30
length: 12
CDR3: CAWNSVVTEAFF
DNA: TGTGCCTGGAATTCAGTTGTCACTGAAGCTTTCTTT

J: TRBJ1-2
D: NA
size: NA
V: TRBV14
length: 12
CDR3: CASSLRLHGYTF
DNA: TGTGCCAGCAGCCTTAGACTTCATGGCTACACCTTC

J: TRBJ1-6
D: TRBD1
size: NA
V: TRBV30
length: 14
CDR3: CAWSVRAQGITLHF
DNA: TGTGCCTGGAGTGTAAGGGCACAGGGGATCACCCTCCACTTT

J: TRBJ2-3
D: NA
size: NA
V: TRBV9
length: 16
CDR3: CASSVDGRAFTDTQYF
DNA: TGTGCCAGCAGCGTAGATGGCAGGGCCTTCACAGATACGCAGTATTTT

J: TRBJ2-7
D: NA
size: NA
V: TRBV5-1
length: 14
CDR3: CASSSRAITYEQYF
DNA: TGCGCCAGCAGCTCCAGGGCGATCACCTACGAGCAGTACTTC

J: TRBJ1-1
D: NA
size: NA
V: TRBV9
length: 14
CDR3: CASSGQVMNTEAFF
DNA: TGTGCCAGCAGCGGACAGGTAATGAACACTGAAGCTTTCTTT

J: TRBJ1-1
D: NA
size: few
V: TRBV19
length: 16
CDR3: CASSILDRRLNTEAFF
DNA: TGTGCCAGTAGTATCTTGGATCGGCGGTTGAACACTGAAGCTTTCTTT

J: TRBJ2-1
D: NA
size: once
V: TRBV6-5
length: 15
CDR3: CASSYREAAYNEQFF
DNA: TGTGCCAGCAGTTACAGGGAGGCGGCCTACAATGAGCAGTTCTTC

J: TRBJ2-3
D: NA
size: NA
V: TRBV5-4
length: 13
CDR3: CASSATVTDTQYF
DNA: TGTGCCAGCAGCGCCACAGTCACAGATACGCAGTATTTT

J: TRBJ2-2
D: TRBD1
size: NA
V: TRBV5-1
length: 19
CDR3: CASSLAAGGAFPNTGELFF
DNA: TGCGCCAGCAGCTTGGCGGCAGGGGGCGCGTTTCCGAACACCGGGGAGCTGTTTTTT

J: TRBJ2-1
D: TRBD1
size: NA
V: TRBV18
length: 15
CDR3: CASSLGTGKGNEQFF
DNA: TGTGCCAGCTCACTCGGGACAGGGAAGGGAAATGAGCAGTTCTTC

J: TRBJ2-5
D: NA
size: once
V: TRBV7-9
length: 14
CDR3: CASSFQADQETQYF
DNA: TGTGCCAGCAGCTTCCAAGCGGACCAAGAGACCCAGTACTTC

J: TRBJ1-1
D: TRBD1
size: NA
V: TRBV6-6
length: 16
CDR3: CASSPGTGVKNTEAFF
DNA: TGTGCCAGCAGTCCGGGGACAGGGGTGAAGAACACTGAAGCTTTCTTT

J: TRBJ2-2
D: NA
size: NA
V: TRBV20-1
length: 11
CDR3: CSAPTSGELFF
DNA: TGCAGTGCTCCCACTTCGGGGGAGCTGTTTTTT

J: TRBJ2-4
D: NA
size: NA
V: TRBV4-2
length: 14
CDR3: CASSLEDYRPDRYF
DNA: TGTGCCAGCAGCCTTGAAGACTACCGCCCCGACCGGTACTTC